This T cell receptor (beta chain) emerged from a study of blood T cell repertoires in COVID-19 (dated by TCRdb to 2019 to 2021). With respect to the entire study: Samples covering the acute and convalescent phases of COVID-19 were provided by collaborators in the United States, Italy and Spain. The prospective study material was composed of cDNA or gDNA derived from T cells, B-cell-depleted T cells, or PBMCs. Deeply sampled blood TCRbeta repertoires from subjects exposed to, actively infected with, or recovered from COVID-19 were included in the dataset. The repertoires were released in a freely available public database meant as a resource for research on the immune response to SARS-CoV-2. Samples came from the ongoing ImmuneRACE study (first 160 participants) plus 1,254 subjects from 6 global collaborators. Sample metadata almost always included a de-identified subject ID, COVID-19 status, age in years and sex. Where available, HLA class I and class II types were obtained from metadata supplied by the sample provider rather than from assay-based typing. Results the study describes overall, beyond this receptor: The quantity of clinical and demographic metadata differed by source and by participant and was supplied without curation.

The immunoSEQ Assay, a bias-controlled multiplex PCR, was used to amplify TCRbeta CDR3 regions from genomic DNA. The authors' analysis ran thus. Within the assay, amplification of reference gene primers was used to estimate how many nucleated cells each sample contained. To quantify the absolute abundance of each unique TCRbeta CDR3 rearrangement, sequence reads were collapsed and filtered. For each sample, productive Simpson clonality was calculated as the square root of Simpson's diversity index over productive rearrangements. The table was pulled from immuneACCESS by TCRdb, which kept in-frame rearrangements only. Such tables lose some clones; where checked, under half of the loss comes from unresolved V genes, and the rest has no known cause. V and J calls and clone size follow that table, whereas D and trimming were derived from the DNA. The sample yields 650,000 to 800,000 clones; just under 90% were counted once. About 0.26% of the sample goes to the ten largest clones.

Worth noting for this clone: Its antigen specificity is not known. No much larger clone exists at a distance of one base, and base qualities are not known.

Whole blood was collected in K2EDTA tubes by collaborating institutions according to the institutions' own protocols. Collaborator samples were shipped for TCRbeta analysis as frozen whole blood, isolated PBMCs, or DNA extracted from either sample type. In the germline V gene, CDR1 corresponds to SGDLS and CDR2 to YYNGEE. There are 15 amino acids in the CDR3, from cysteine to phenylalanine inclusive. Only the CDR3 DNA is retained, 45 bases long and in frame from the first base. Trimming takes 1 base from V and 8 bases from J, and the germline ends sit 16 bases apart. The source is a woman aged 18-29 years with acute or convalescent COVID-19. The sequence is built from TRBV9 and TRBJ2-1; the D gene is possibly TRBD2, with 5 bases matching. The material sequenced was peripheral blood. The CDR3 here reads CASSVRASGWDEQFF. The bases read TGTGCCAGCAGCGTAAGGGCATCGGGGTGGGATGAGCAGTTCTTC. The reference TRBV9 and TRBJ2-1 proteins fill in what lies around the CDR3, so the full variable domain reads DSGVTQTPKHLITATGQRVTLRCSPRSGDLSVYWYQQSLDQGLQFLIQYYNGEERAKGNILERFSAQQFPDLHSELNLSSLELGDSALYFCASSVRASGWDEQFFGPGTRLTVL.